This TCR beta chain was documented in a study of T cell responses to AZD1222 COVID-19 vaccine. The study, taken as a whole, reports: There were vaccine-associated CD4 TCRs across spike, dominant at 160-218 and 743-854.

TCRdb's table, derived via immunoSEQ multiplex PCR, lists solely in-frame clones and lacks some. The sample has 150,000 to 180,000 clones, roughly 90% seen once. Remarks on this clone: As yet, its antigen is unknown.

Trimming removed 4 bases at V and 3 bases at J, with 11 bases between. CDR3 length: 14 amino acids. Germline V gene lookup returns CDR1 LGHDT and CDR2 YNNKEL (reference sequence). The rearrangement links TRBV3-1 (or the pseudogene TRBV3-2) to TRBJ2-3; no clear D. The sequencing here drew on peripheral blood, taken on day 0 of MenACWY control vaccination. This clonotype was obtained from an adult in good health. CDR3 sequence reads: CASSPRYGTDTQYF. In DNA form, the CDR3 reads TGTGCCAGCAGCCCTCGGTATGGGACAGATACGCAGTATTTT.